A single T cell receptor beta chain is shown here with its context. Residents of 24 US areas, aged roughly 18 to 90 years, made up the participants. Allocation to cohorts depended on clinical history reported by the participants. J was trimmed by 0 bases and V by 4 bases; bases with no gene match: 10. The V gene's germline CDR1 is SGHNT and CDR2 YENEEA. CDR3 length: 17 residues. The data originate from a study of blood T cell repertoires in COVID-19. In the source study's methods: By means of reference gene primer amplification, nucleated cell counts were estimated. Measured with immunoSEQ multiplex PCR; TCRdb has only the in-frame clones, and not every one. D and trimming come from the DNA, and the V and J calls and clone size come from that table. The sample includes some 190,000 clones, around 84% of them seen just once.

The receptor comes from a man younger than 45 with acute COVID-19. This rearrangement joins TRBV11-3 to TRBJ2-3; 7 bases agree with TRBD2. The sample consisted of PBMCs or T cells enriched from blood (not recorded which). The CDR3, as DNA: TGTGCCAGCAGCTCGCCTAGCGGACTTTCTAGCACAGATACGCAGTATTTT. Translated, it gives CASSSPSGLSSTDTQYF.